A single sample is the source of the 9 T cell receptor beta chains below, sequenced in a study of immune cell composition in non-small cell lung cancer. Assay used: immunoSEQ multiplex PCR; TCRdb lists only in-frame clones, some missing. Here the sample spans under 2,500 clones, about 70% being singletons. Normal lung was taken at the farthest possible site, at least 3 cm from tumour. What was sequenced was non-adjacent lung tissue. Receptor source: a human donor with non-small cell lung cancer.

The rearrangement joins TRBV27 to TRBJ2-5; 7 nucleotides align to TRBD1. Germline CDR1 and CDR2: MNHEY and SMNVEV (reference sequence). V lost 2 bases to trimming and J lost 5 bases; unmatched junction nucleotides: 8. This CDR3 has 15 amino acids. The CDR3 loop reads CASSLRRQGWETQYF. In DNA form, the CDR3 reads TGTGCCAGCAGTTTACGTCGACAGGGTTGGGAGACCCAGTACTTC.

The chain couples TRBV7-2 to TRBJ2-5; TRBD2 might be the D (6 bases). Germline assignment: CDR1 SGHTA and CDR2 FQGNSA. CDR3 length equals 12 residues. Trimming cost V 5 bases and J 6 bases, with 10 bases left between them. The CDR3 loop is CASSPGVKTQYF. CDR3 nucleotides: TGTGCCAGCAGCCCGGGGGTTAAGACCCAGTACTTC. Combining the CDR3 with reference TRBV7-2 and TRBJ2-5 gives the whole variable domain GAGVSQSPSNKVTEKGKDVELRCDPISGHTALYWYRQSLGQGLEFLIYFQGNSAPDKSGLPSDRFSAERTGGSVSTLTIQRTQQEDSAVYLCASSPGVKTQYFGPGTRLLVL.

The V call is TRBV4-3, the J call TRBJ1-2, with D possibly TRBD1 on 5 matching bases. V was pared by 1 base and J by 6 bases, with 12 bases between. Looked up from germline, CDR1 is LGHNA and CDR2 is YSLEER. The CDR3 is 14 residues long. This chain's CDR3 is CASSQGGRQNGYTF. CDR3 DNA: TGCGCCAGCAGCCAAGGGGGAAGACAGAATGGCTACACCTTC.

The chain is built from TRBV18 and TRBJ2-3, with D possibly matching TRBD2 (7 bases). V lost 5 bases and J 4 bases, leaving 19 bases between the germline ends. Germline values: CDR1 KGHSH, CDR2 LQKENI. The length of the CDR3 is 16 residues. The CDR3 loop reads CASSAQGGAPADTQYF. The DNA of the CDR3 is TGTGCCAGCTCAGCCCAAGGGGGGGCCCCCGCAGATACGCAGTATTTT.

This clone is large within its sample. The J gene is TRBJ1-1, the V gene TRBV18, with 7 bases aligning to TRBD1. V gave up 3 bases and J gave up 4 bases; unmatched junction bases: 8. The CDR3 totals 15 residues. The germline CDR1 and CDR2 sequences are KGHSH and LQKENI. The CDR3 loop reads CASSPDGTAGTEAFF. CDR3 nucleotides: TGTGCCAGCTCACCCGACGGGACAGCGGGCACTGAAGCTTTCTTT.

This chain connects TRBV11-3 to TRBJ1-1; D is uncertain. CDR3 length: 14 amino acids. V was pared by 0 bases and J by 7 bases, with 12 bases between. CDR1 SGHNT and CDR2 YENEEA come from the germline V gene. CDR3 DNA: TGTGCCAGCAGCTTAGATCGGGGAGCAGGTGAAGCTTTCTTT. Its protein is CASSLDRGAGEAFF.

This sequence joins TRBV7-8 and TRBJ1-5; D call uncertain. The length of the CDR3 is 16 residues. CDR1 and CDR2 (germline): SGHVS, FQNEAQ. Trimming removed 1 base from V and 0 bases from J, with 10 bases in between. CDR3 sequence (DNA): TGTGCCAGCAGCTTAGAGACACTCTATAGCAATCAGCCCCAGCATTTT. This encodes CASSLETLYSNQPQHF.

This clone is large (0.1 to 1%). The chain links TRBV2 to TRBJ1-1; D is perhaps TRBD1 (6 bases). In germline, CDR1 is SNHLY, CDR2 FYNNEI. This CDR3 is built from 14 residues. The germline V and J ends were trimmed by 9 bases and 6 bases, with 20 bases remaining between them. In DNA form, the CDR3 reads TGTGCCAGGGGTGAAGTCAGGGGTGTGGCTGAAGCTTTCTTT. Protein product: CARGEVRGVAEAFF.

J is TRBJ1-2 and V is TRBV19, with D perhaps matching TRBD1 (5 bases). This CDR3 has 14 residues. Germline V gene sequence: CDR1 LNHDA, CDR2 SQIVND (reference sequence). V was shortened by 0 bases and J by 7 bases, with 12 bases between the two germline ends. As DNA, the CDR3 is TGTGCCAGTAGTATAGATCTCCCCACAGGTGGCTACACCTTC. Translation: CASSIDLPTGGYTF.